A single sample is the source of the 11 T cell receptor beta chains below, sequenced in a study of shared clonotypes between healthy human individuals. The data were produced by immunoSEQ multiplex PCR, yet TCRdb's version contains in-frame clones alone and is incomplete. The table shows about 1 million clones, with more than 65% occurring only once. The sequenced sample was memory CD4+ T cells sorted from blood. Subset reported: CD45RA-negative fraction. The receptor source for this set is a man between 18 and 29 years old in good health.

The gene calls are TRBV5-4 and TRBJ2-6; D is uncertain. V was clipped by 4 bases and J by 3 bases, with 11 bases between them. This CDR3 has 15 amino acids. Germline V gene lookup returns CDR1 SGHNT and CDR2 YYREEE (reference sequence). Here the CDR3 reads CASSMPGIGANVLTF. CDR3 bases: TGTGCCAGCAGCATGCCAGGCATTGGGGCCAACGTCCTGACTTTC.

The rearrangement uses TRBV28 and TRBJ2-1; TRBD2 might be the D (6 bases). The CDR3 contains 17 residues. The V and J ends lost 4 bases and 2 bases respectively, with 18 bases between them. The V gene's germline CDR1 is MDHEN and CDR2 SYDVKM. The CDR3 region is CASSWRVGLITYNEQFF. CDR3 nucleotide sequence: TGTGCCAGCAGTTGGAGGGTCGGCCTCATCACCTACAATGAGCAGTTCTTC. Supplemented by reference TRBV28 and TRBJ2-1, the full variable domain reads DVKVTQSSRYLVKRTGEKVFLECVQDMDHENMFWYRQDPGLGLRLIYFSYDVKMKEKGDIPEGYSVSREKKERFSLILESASTNQTSMYLCASSWRVGLITYNEQFFGPGTRLTVL.

The chain links TRBV5-6 to TRBJ2-3; D might be TRBD2 (5 bases). The CDR3 totals 15 residues. CDR1 and CDR2 from the germline V gene are SGHDT and YYEEEE. V lost 6 bases, J lost 6 bases, and 20 bases lay in between. The CDR3 loop is CASTPRRALGDTQYF. In DNA, the CDR3 is TGTGCCAGCACCCCTCGGCGGGCCCTGGGGGATACGCAGTATTTT.

The chain has TRBV2 and TRBJ1-5; D remains ambiguous. Deletions cut 6 bases from V and 4 bases from J, with 13 bases between. The length of the CDR3 is 14 residues. CDR1 is SNHLY, CDR2 FYNNEI, per germline. The CDR3 loop is CASSQEGRNQPQHF. The CDR3 nucleotides are TGTGCCAGCAGCCAGGAGGGCAGAAATCAGCCCCAGCATTTT.

This clone has just one count. The V call is TRBV7-8, the J call TRBJ2-2; 8 bases map to TRBD1. The junction had 5 bases not matched to a gene; V was cut back by 5 bases and J by 0 bases. Looked up from germline, CDR1 is SGHVS and CDR2 is FQNEAQ. This CDR3 has 16 amino acids. The CDR3 sequence: CASSQRQGSNTGELFF. In DNA form, the CDR3 reads TGTGCCAGCAGCCAACGACAGGGGTCGAACACCGGGGAGCTGTTTTTT.

V and J are TRBV7-2 and TRBJ2-3; weak D call: TRBD1 (5 bases). The CDR3 spans 14 residues. V was cut by 6 bases and J by 4 bases, with 14 bases left in between. Germline V gives CDR1 SGHTA, CDR2 FQGNSA. The CDR3 spells CASRPTGAADTQYF. The CDR3 DNA follows: TGTGCCAGCAGACCTACTGGGGCGGCAGATACGCAGTATTTT. Full variable domain (outside the CDR3, taken from reference TRBV7-2 and TRBJ2-3): GAGVSQSPSNKVTEKGKDVELRCDPISGHTALYWYRQSLGQGLEFLIYFQGNSAPDKSGLPSDRFSAERTGGSVSTLTIQRTQQEDSAVYLCASRPTGAADTQYFGPGTRLTVL.

Many counts were recorded for this clone. The chain joins TRBV5-8 to TRBJ1-1, with D perhaps matching TRBD1 (6 bases). V lost 7 bases to trimming and J lost 11 bases, with 24 bases between them. Germline CDR1 and CDR2: SGHTS and YDEGEE. The CDR3 runs 14 residues. The CDR3 loop reads CASGITGGPLGAFF. CDR3 sequence (DNA): TGTGCCAGCGGCATAACGGGGGGCCCTTTGGGGGCTTTCTTT.

This chain joins TRBV6-5 and TRBJ1-1, with D possibly matching TRBD1 (5 bases). The V gene lost 6 bases and the J gene lost 0 bases, with 11 bases spanning the gap. Germline lookup yields CDR1 MNHEY and CDR2 SVGAGI. The CDR3 runs to 14 residues. The CDR3 loop is CASRYPGLNTEAFF. The CDR3 bases are TGTGCCAGCAGATACCCGGGACTGAACACTGAAGCTTTCTTT.

V gene TRBV9 combines with J gene TRBJ2-3; 9 bases fit TRBD2. The trim removed 0 bases at V and 3 bases at J, leaving 2 bases unmatched. Germline V gene sequence: CDR1 SGDLS, CDR2 YYNGEE. This CDR3 has 15 amino acids. The CDR3 DNA reads as TGTGCCAGCAGCGTAGATAGCGGGAGAACAGATACGCAGTATTTT. It codes for CASSVDSGRTDTQYF.

V gene TRBV6-6 combines with J gene TRBJ1-5, with D possibly being TRBD1 (6 bases). With 8 bases removed from V and 3 bases from J, the gap between germline ends came to 11 bases. In germline, CDR1 is MNHNY, CDR2 SVGAGI (reference sequence). The CDR3 is 13 residues long. This CDR3 is CASDYRANQPQHF. The CDR3 DNA reads as TGTGCCAGCGACTACAGGGCCAATCAGCCCCAGCATTTT.

The genes are TRBV12-5 and TRBJ2-7, with unresolved D. The CDR3 runs 11 residues. V lost 5 bases and J lost 2, with 4 bases in between. Germline CDR1 LGHNT, CDR2 FRNRAP. The CDR3 region is CASGIAYEQYF. CDR3 bases: TGTGCTAGTGGTATAGCCTACGAGCAGTACTTC.